This T cell receptor (beta chain) was captured in a study of T-cell memory formation after mild COVID-19. Study in general: Clustering of TCRs was largely donor specific. Study-level results: Some SARS-CoV-2-responding clones were already detected in memory before infection. Contracting clones from day 15 to 85 showed balanced CD4/CD8; later expanders favored CD4+.

After 5'RACE with constant-segment primers, TCR alpha and TCR beta cDNA libraries carrying sample barcodes and UMIs were obtained. TCRdb redid the calling of the 5' RACE reads with MiXCR, one entry per CDR3 protein. The sample lists about 190,000 distinct CDR3 sequences; about 16% were seen once. Concerning this clonotype: As yet, its antigen is unknown.

V lost 2 bases, J lost 8 bases, and 7 bases stayed unmatched. Per the germline V gene, CDR1 is MNHEY and CDR2 is SMNVEV (reference sequence). The CDR3 extends over 15 amino acids. This clonotype was sampled from an adult woman who had mild COVID-19 (a few samples of this study predate the infection). Cell type and time point are not known. The sample consisted of PBMCs or a T cell subset sorted from them (not recorded which). J is TRBJ1-4 and V is TRBV27; 8 positions agree with TRBD1. The CDR3 DNA sequence: TGTGCCAGCAGTTTAATTCAGGGGGCCGGCGAAAAACTGTTTTTT. This encodes CASSLIQGAGEKLFF.